This T cell receptor (beta chain) was documented in a study of human T cells and chemical hapten exposure. This clonotype was found a few times. MiXCR was run by TCRdb on the RACE reads, yielding one entry per CDR3 protein. The sample contains 380,000 or so distinct CDR3 sequences, about 4.4% of which appear only once. CDR3 length equals 13 residues. Germline CDR1 and CDR2: MNHEY and SVGAGI. The V and J ends lost 6 bases and 10 bases, in that order; junction bases with no gene match: 6. Regarding time point: patch test 1, 2 weeks after DPC sensitization. Treatment specified: therapeutic diphenylcyclopropenone sensitization with weekly scalp DPC.

This specimen was whole blood, taken in connection with sensitization to the hapten diphenylcyclopropenone (DPC). This receptor was obtained from a woman aged 45-59 years with alopecia areata. Some clones in this sample may be carry-over from other donors' samples. This chain joins TRBV6-5 and TRBJ1-4; 9 nucleotides align to TRBD1. CDR3 region: CASREDRGGKLFF. Here the CDR3 DNA reads TGTGCCAGCAGAGAAGACAGGGGGGGAAAACTGTTTTTT.